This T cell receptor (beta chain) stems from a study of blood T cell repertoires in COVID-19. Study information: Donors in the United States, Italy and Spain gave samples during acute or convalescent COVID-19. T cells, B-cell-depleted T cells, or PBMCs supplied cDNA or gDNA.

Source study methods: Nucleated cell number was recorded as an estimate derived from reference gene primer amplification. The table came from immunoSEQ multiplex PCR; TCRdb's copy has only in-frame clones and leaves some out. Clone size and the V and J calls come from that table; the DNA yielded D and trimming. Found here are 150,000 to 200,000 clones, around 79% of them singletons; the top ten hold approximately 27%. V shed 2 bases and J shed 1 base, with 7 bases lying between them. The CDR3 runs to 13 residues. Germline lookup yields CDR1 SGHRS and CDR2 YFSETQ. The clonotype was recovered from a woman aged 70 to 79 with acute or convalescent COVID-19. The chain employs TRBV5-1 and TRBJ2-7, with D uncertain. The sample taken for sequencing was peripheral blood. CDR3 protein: CASSFPGSYEQYF. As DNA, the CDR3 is TGCGCCAGCAGCTTTCCGGGTTCCTACGAGCAGTACTTC. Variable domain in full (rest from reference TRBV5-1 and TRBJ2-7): KAGVTQTPRYLIKTRGQQVTLSCSPISGHRSVSWYQQTPGQGLQFLFEYFSETQRNKGNFPGRFSGRQFSNSRSEMNVSTLELGDSALYLCASSFPGSYEQYFGPGTRLTVT.